These T cell receptor beta chains were read from a single sample in a study of shared clonotypes between healthy human individuals. Clones were sequenced by immunoSEQ multiplex PCR, and TCRdb holds only the in-frame ones, with some missing. Of 950,000 to 1,300,000 clones in the sample, approximately 72% were seen once. Sample: memory CD4+ T cells sorted from blood. The receptors derive from a man aged 18 to 29 in good health. CDR3s include the opening cysteine and the closing phenylalanine or tryptophan. The D gene is left open where the match is weak. Some rows mark clone size as missing; the rest say once, few, many or name a class of expanded clone.

abundance	v_gene	j_gene	d_gene	CDR3nt	CDR3aa
-	TRBV28	TRBJ1-5	TRBD1	TGTGCCAGCAGTTTCAAACAGGGGGTGAACAATCAGCCCCAGCATTTT	CASSFKQGVNNQPQHF
-	TRBV18	TRBJ2-2	-	TGTGCCAGCTCACCACGAAGTAGAGACACCGGGGAGCTGTTTTTT	CASSPRSRDTGELFF
-	TRBV19	TRBJ2-5	TRBD2	TGTGCCAGTAGTATTTGGCTAGCGGGGGGCCAAGAGACCCAGTACTTC	CASSIWLAGGQETQYF
-	TRBV28	TRBJ1-2	-	TGTGCCAGCAGTTTAGACGCAGGGCCCCATAACTATGGCTACACCTTC	CASSLDAGPHNYGYTF
-	TRBV5-1	TRBJ2-3	-	TGCGCCACCATGGTGGGGCAGGGAACAGATACGCAGTATTTT	CATMVGQGTDTQYF
once	TRBV9	TRBJ2-1	TRBD2	TGTGCCAGCAGCTTTCGACTAGCCAATGAGCAGTTCTTC	CASSFRLANEQFF
-	TRBV7-2	TRBJ2-5	-	TGTGCCAGCAGCTTAGCGCGGGGGACAAGGTCGTGGGAGACCCAGTACTTC	CASSLARGTRSWETQYF
-	TRBV6-6	TRBJ1-2	-	TGTGCCAGCAGTTCGACAGGCAGTTATGGCTACACCTTC	CASSSTGSYGYTF
once	TRBV5-4	TRBJ2-2	TRBD1	TGTGCCAGCAGCCTGGGACAGGGGATGAACACCGGGGAGCTGTTTTTT	CASSLGQGMNTGELFF
-	TRBV5-1	TRBJ2-1	TRBD2	TGCGCCAGCAGCTTGGAAAGGTTATTTAAGCGGGAGGGGCGGCGCCTTGAGCAGTTCTTC	CASSLERLFKREGRRLEQFF
-	TRBV9	TRBJ2-5	-	TGTGCCAGCAGCGTTAACGCTCAAGAGACCCAGTACTTC	CASSVNAQETQYF
-	TRBV10-3	TRBJ2-1	-	TGTGCCATACAGGGACTATTGAGCGGTACCGAGCAGTTCTTC	CAIQGLLSGTEQFF
-	TRBV30	TRBJ2-5	-	TGTGCCTGGGGGGTCCAACGTGACCAAGAGACCCAGTACTTC	CAWGVQRDQETQYF
-	TRBV7-2	TRBJ2-7	TRBD2	TGTGCCAGCAGTTTTCTAGCGGGAGGGGGCTACGAGCAGTACTTC	CASSFLAGGGYEQYF
-	TRBV5-1	TRBJ2-3	TRBD1	TGCGCCAGCAGCTTGGTTAGGACAGGGGGCGTAGATACGCAGTATTTT	CASSLVRTGGVDTQYF
-	TRBV10-1	TRBJ1-4	-	TGCGCCACCGGTCGCGAGGGGTCAACTAATGAAAAACTGTTTTTT	CATGREGSTNEKLFF
-	TRBV5-6	TRBJ2-7	-	TGTGCCAGCGCTTACCAGCGGAGCTCCTACGAGCAGTACTTC	CASAYQRSSYEQYF
few	TRBV5-4	TRBJ2-5	TRBD2	TGTGCCAGCAGCTTCGAGTGGGGGCCTAGCGGGGAGACCCAGTACTTC	CASSFEWGPSGETQYF
once	TRBV5-1	TRBJ1-2	-	TGCGCCAGCAGCTTGGAGGCAGCCTATGGCTACACCTTC	CASSLEAAYGYTF
-	TRBV18	TRBJ1-4	TRBD1	TGTGCCAGCTCAAGTCGGCAGGGGGGTGAAAAACTGTTTTTT	CASSSRQGGEKLFF
-	TRBV27	TRBJ2-7	TRBD1	TGTGCCAGCAGAGGCGCCGGGACAGGGGTCCACGAGCAGTACTTC	CASRGAGTGVHEQYF
-	TRBV28	TRBJ2-5	-	TGTGCCAGCAGTCCCTCGGGACAGGGACTAGTAGAGACCCAGTACTTC	CASSPSGQGLVETQYF
few	TRBV30	TRBJ1-6	-	TGTGCCTGGAGCCCGGAGATAACCTCACCCCTCCACTTT	CAWSPEITSPLHF
-	TRBV5-4	TRBJ1-1	-	TGTGCCAGCAGCTTGTATAGGGACACTGAAGCTTTCTTT	CASSLYRDTEAFF
-	TRBV18	TRBJ1-2	-	TGTGCCAGCTCACCCGGACGCTTATATGGCTACACCTTC	CASSPGRLYGYTF
-	TRBV27	TRBJ2-7	-	TGTGCCAGCAGTGGCCCCTGGGACGGAGCCTACGAGCAGTACTTC	CASSGPWDGAYEQYF
-	TRBV5-1	TRBJ1-2	TRBD1	TGCGCCAGCAGCACAGGACAGGAGGGGTATGGCTACACCTTC	CASSTGQEGYGYTF
-	TRBV7-6	TRBJ1-6	-	TGTGCCAGCAGCCACGGACAGTTTAATTCACCCCTCCACTTT	CASSHGQFNSPLHF
few	TRBV28	TRBJ2-7	-	TGTGCCAGCAGTACCCCCGGGACCGCGGGGAGCGAGCAGTACTTC	CASSTPGTAGSEQYF
-	TRBV4-3	TRBJ1-6	-	TGCGCCAGCAGCCAAGAACCGGGGGGCAGTTCACCCCTCCACTTT	CASSQEPGGSSPLHF
-	TRBV5-1	TRBJ2-3	TRBD2	TGCGCCAGCAGCTCAACTAGCGCGAGCACAGATACGCAGTATTTT	CASSSTSASTDTQYF
few	TRBV30	TRBJ1-6	TRBD1	TGTGCCTGGAATCAGGGGGCCGGTTCACCCCTCCACTTT	CAWNQGAGSPLHF
-	TRBV12-5	TRBJ1-2	TRBD1	TGTGCTAGTGGCCGGGGACAGGGGAGTGGCTACACCTTC	CASGRGQGSGYTF
few	TRBV19	TRBJ2-6	TRBD1	TGTGCCAGTAGTCCAGCGGGACAGGGCTCTGGGGCCAACGTCCTGACTTTC	CASSPAGQGSGANVLTF
-	TRBV6-1	TRBJ1-3	-	TGTGCCAGCAGTGAAGGGACGGGCTCTGGAAACACCATATATTTT	CASSEGTGSGNTIYF
-	TRBV11-2	TRBJ2-4	-	TGTGCCAGCAGCTCGCAGCGGGACATTCAGTACTTC	CASSSQRDIQYF
few	TRBV7-8	TRBJ2-1	TRBD2	TGTGCCAGCAGCTCCGGGACTAGCGGATACAATGAGCAGTTCTTC	CASSSGTSGYNEQFF
-	TRBV5-6	TRBJ1-1	TRBD1	TGTGCCAGCAGCTTGGCAGGGGGCCGGACTGAAGCTTTCTTT	CASSLAGGRTEAFF
-	TRBV6-1	TRBJ2-7	TRBD1	TGTGCCAGCAGTGAAATGAGGGGGCCGAGCTCCTACGAGCAGTACTTC	CASSEMRGPSSYEQYF